Listed here are 14 T cell receptor beta chains from one sample, sequenced in a study of OX40 agonist ivuxolimab in advanced cancers. The protocol was immunoSEQ multiplex PCR, while the TCRdb copy is restricted to in-frame clones and leaves out a portion. This table has about 38,000 clones, about 89% appearing once. The sequenced sample was CD4+ or CD8+ T cells sorted from blood, obtained in a trial of the OX40 agonist ivuxolimab. The receptor set was obtained from an adult with an advanced solid tumor such as melanoma, head and neck, liver or kidney cancer.

The rearrangement joins TRBV28 to TRBJ1-1; no clear D gene. V lost 11 bases and J lost 6, with 13 bases in between. CDR1 is MDHEN, CDR2 SYDVKM, per germline. The CDR3 runs 11 residues. The CDR3 spells CAGESGPEAFF. CDR3 in DNA: TGTGCCGGAGAGAGTGGACCTGAAGCTTTCTTT.

The chain links TRBV19 to TRBJ2-7; D uncertain. The CDR3 runs 14 residues. Germline V CDR1 and CDR2: LNHDA, SQIVND (reference sequence). V shed 1 base and J shed 1 base, with 8 bases lying between them. CDR3 sequence (DNA): TGTGCCAGTAGTATAGCAAAAGGATCCTACGAGCAGTACTTC. Amino acid sequence: CASSIAKGSYEQYF.

V usage is TRBV6-4 and J usage is TRBJ2-3, with D possibly matching TRBD1 (5 bases). Germline CDR1 MRHNA, CDR2 SNTAGT. The CDR3 contains 15 residues. V shed 4 bases and J shed 2 bases, with 13 bases lying between them. CDR3 region: CASSVRDSDTDTQYF. The DNA of the CDR3 is TGTGCCAGCAGTGTCCGCGACAGTGACACAGATACGCAGTATTTT.

The chain is built from TRBV13 and TRBJ1-4; D ambiguous. Trimming removed 5 bases from V and 4 bases from J, with 11 bases in between. This CDR3 has 14 amino acids. CDR1 and CDR2 (germline): PRHDT, FYEKMQ (reference sequence). The CDR3 spells CASSTRTHNEKLFF. The CDR3 nucleotides read TGTGCCAGCAGCACCCGGACCCATAATGAAAAACTGTTTTTT.

This rearrangement joins TRBV19 to TRBJ1-1, with TRBD1 matching over 7 bases. J lost 5 bases, V lost 5 bases, and 5 bases had no gene match. The length of the CDR3 is 13 residues. Per germline, CDR1 LNHDA and CDR2 SQIVND (reference sequence). CDR3 protein: CASSRQGETEAFF. The CDR3, as DNA: TGTGCCAGTAGTCGACAGGGTGAGACTGAAGCTTTCTTT.

This chain connects TRBV9 to TRBJ2-1; 8 bases line up with TRBD2. The CDR3 runs to 16 residues. The trim removed 4 bases at V and 5 bases at J, leaving 11 bases unmatched. CDR1 is SGDLS and CDR2 is YYNGEE in the germline V gene. Here the CDR3 DNA reads TGTGCCAGCAGCCCAAGCGGGGGCCCAGTAAACAATGAGCAGTTCTTC. Amino acid sequence: CASSPSGGPVNNEQFF.

The V gene is TRBV30, the J gene TRBJ2-2; 8 bases fit TRBD1. Germline loops: CDR1 GTSNPN, CDR2 SVGIG (reference sequence). The CDR3 spans 13 residues. The trim removed 5 bases at V and 1 base at J, leaving 0 bases unmatched. Written as DNA, the CDR3 is TGTGCCTGGGGGACAGGGAACACCGGGGAGCTGTTTTTT. Residues: CAWGTGNTGELFF.

The rearrangement joins TRBV5-4 to TRBJ2-7; TRBD1 or TRBD2 may be the D gene (5 bases each). In germline, CDR1 is SGHNT, CDR2 YYREEE (reference sequence). This CDR3 spans 14 amino acids. V was trimmed by 2 bases and J by 7 bases, leaving 16 bases between them. CDR3 protein: CASSFGTPPGEQYF. CDR3 nucleotides: TGTGCCAGCAGCTTCGGGACGCCCCCGGGGGAGCAGTACTTC.

Written as DNA, the CDR3 is TGTGCCAGCAGTTTATCGGGACAGGGAATCTATGGCTACACCTTC. This translates into CASSLSGQGIYGYTF. V and J are TRBV28 and TRBJ1-2; 9 nucleotides align to TRBD1. CDR1 is MDHEN, CDR2 SYDVKM, per germline. The length of the CDR3 is 15 residues. V shed 1 base, J shed 4 bases, and the junction held 4 bases outside the gene matches.

In this sample, this clone turned up once. V is TRBV6-5 and J is TRBJ1-2; perhaps TRBD1 as D (5 bases). CDR1 is MNHEY and CDR2 is SVGAGI in the germline V gene. Trimming shortened V by 5 bases and J by 11 bases, and 18 bases separated the two germline ends. CDR3 size: 13 residues. CDR3 DNA sequence: TGTGCCAGCAGTCGCAGGGACCCTCTTTCGTACACCTTC. This gives the protein CASSRRDPLSYTF.

The gene calls are TRBV5-4 and TRBJ2-5, with 12 nucleotides matching TRBD1. This CDR3 comprises 16 residues. V shed 2 bases and J 2 bases; nucleotides not matched to a gene: 4. Per the germline V gene, CDR1 is SGHNT and CDR2 is YYREEE (reference sequence). The CDR3 region is CASSLKGQGAQETQYF. DNA for the CDR3: TGTGCCAGCAGCTTAAAGGGACAGGGGGCTCAAGAGACCCAGTACTTC.

The rearrangement links TRBV4-3 to TRBJ2-5; no firm D call. The germline V gene encodes CDR1 LGHNA and CDR2 YSLEER. The CDR3 is made up of 15 amino acids. V was trimmed by 0 bases and J by 5 bases, leaving 13 bases between them. CDR3 sequence: CASSQDVLGSETQYF. The CDR3 DNA reads as TGCGCCAGCAGCCAAGACGTCTTGGGAAGCGAGACCCAGTACTTC.

The chain couples TRBV4-3 to TRBJ2-7; TRBD1 might be the D (5 bases). Trimming left V 7 bases short and J 5 bases short, with 24 bases between. This CDR3 comprises 16 residues. The germline V gene encodes CDR1 LGHNA and CDR2 YSLEER. The CDR3 region is CASTPSQQVPIHEQYF. In nucleotides, the CDR3 is TGCGCCAGCACCCCCTCGCAACAGGTCCCTATCCACGAGCAGTACTTC.

The V call is TRBV28, the J call TRBJ1-2; possible D gene TRBD1, 6 bases. The CDR3 length is 13 residues. Trimming left V 7 bases short and J 8 bases short, with 17 bases between. The germline gives CDR1 MDHEN, CDR2 SYDVKM. Here the CDR3 reads CASTEGGLIGYTF. The CDR3 DNA sequence: TGTGCCAGCACCGAGGGGGGCCTCATCGGCTACACCTTC.